The rows below give T cell receptor beta chains drawn from one sample of a study of blood T cell repertoires in COVID-19. The protocol was immunoSEQ multiplex PCR, while the TCRdb copy is restricted to in-frame clones and leaves out a portion. The sample shows roughly 180,000 clones, approximately 91% of them seen only once. The sequenced sample consisted of peripheral blood. The receptors shown here come from a man aged 65 to 85 with active or convalescent COVID-19. CDR3s include the opening cysteine and the closing phenylalanine or tryptophan. The D gene is left open where the match is weak. Clone sizes are given selectively: once, few, many, or a class where the clone is expanded.

D gene: TRBD1
clone size: .
J gene: TRBJ2-6
V gene: TRBV4-1
CDR3 DNA: TGCGCCAGCAGCCTAACCGGGACAGGGGTCCTCTCTGGGGCCAACGTCCTGACTTTC
CDR3 protein: CASSLTGTGVLSGANVLTF

D gene: .
clone size: few
J gene: TRBJ2-7
V gene: TRBV27
CDR3 DNA: TGTGCCAGCACCCAAAGACTATTATCCGGCTACGAGCAGTACTTC
CDR3 protein: CASTQRLLSGYEQYF

D gene: .
clone size: .
J gene: TRBJ1-5
V gene: TRBV18
CDR3 DNA: TGTGCCAGCTCACCACTGCCTACAGCCAGCAATCAGCCCCAGCATTTT
CDR3 protein: CASSPLPTASNQPQHF

D gene: .
clone size: .
J gene: TRBJ1-2
V gene: TRBV3-1/TRBV3-2
CDR3 DNA: TGTGCCAGCAGCCCTAGGTCATACTATGGCTACACCTTC
CDR3 protein: CASSPRSYYGYTF

D gene: TRBD1
clone size: few
J gene: TRBJ1-2
V gene: TRBV19
CDR3 DNA: TGTGCCAGTAGTAGCCAACAGGGGAACTATGGCTACACCTTC
CDR3 protein: CASSSQQGNYGYTF

D gene: .
clone size: .
J gene: TRBJ2-3
V gene: TRBV28
CDR3 DNA: TGTGCCAGCAGCCCCCTCGGGCAGGGCAAAACAGATACGCAGTATTTT
CDR3 protein: CASSPLGQGKTDTQYF

D gene: .
clone size: .
J gene: TRBJ2-7
V gene: TRBV13
CDR3 DNA: TGTGCCAGCAGTGGAGATCAGAGCTCCTACGAGCAGTACTTC
CDR3 protein: CASSGDQSSYEQYF

D gene: TRBD1
clone size: .
J gene: TRBJ2-3
V gene: TRBV6-6
CDR3 DNA: TGTGCCAGCAGAAGACAGGGTTCCCCAGATACGCAGTATTTT
CDR3 protein: CASRRQGSPDTQYF

D gene: TRBD1
clone size: .
J gene: TRBJ1-1
V gene: TRBV10-3
CDR3 DNA: TGTGCCATCAGTGAGAGGGGGACAGTCAACACTGAAGCTTTCTTT
CDR3 protein: CAISERGTVNTEAFF

D gene: TRBD2
clone size: .
J gene: TRBJ2-3
V gene: TRBV27
CDR3 DNA: TGTGCCAGCACCCTAACCGGGACTAGAACAGATACGCAGTATTTT
CDR3 protein: CASTLTGTRTDTQYF

D gene: .
clone size: .
J gene: TRBJ1-3
V gene: TRBV5-8
CDR3 DNA: TGTGCCAGCAGCTTGGCGGGTACTCGCTCTGGAAACACCATATATTTT
CDR3 protein: CASSLAGTRSGNTIYF

D gene: .
clone size: .
J gene: TRBJ1-5
V gene: TRBV21-1
CDR3 DNA: TGTGCCAGCAGCATAGCTCTACAGGGTATAGGGATATGTAGCAATCAGCCCCAGCATTTT
CDR3 protein: CASSIALQGIGICSNQPQHF

D gene: .
clone size: .
J gene: TRBJ2-1
V gene: TRBV4-3
CDR3 DNA: TGCGCCAGCAGCCAAGGTAGTGCTAGGGAGCAGTTCTTC
CDR3 protein: CASSQGSAREQFF

D gene: TRBD2
clone size: .
J gene: TRBJ2-3
V gene: TRBV18
CDR3 DNA: TGTGCCAGCTCACCGTACGGGGGGGATACAGATACGCAGTATTTT
CDR3 protein: CASSPYGGDTDTQYF

D gene: TRBD1
clone size: .
J gene: TRBJ2-7
V gene: TRBV7-2
CDR3 DNA: TGTGCCAGGCAGGGGGAAAGAGGGACGCTAGAATACGAGCAGTACTTC
CDR3 protein: CARQGERGTLEYEQYF

D gene: TRBD2
clone size: .
J gene: TRBJ2-2
V gene: TRBV4-2
CDR3 DNA: TGTGCCAGCAGCCAAGTTCTAGCGGGGGGGGACACCGGGGAGCTGTTTTTT
CDR3 protein: CASSQVLAGGDTGELFF

D gene: .
clone size: .
J gene: TRBJ1-5
V gene: TRBV6-6
CDR3 DNA: TGTGCCAGCAGTCTAGGGACGGGAGTCAATCAGCCCCAGCATTTT
CDR3 protein: CASSLGTGVNQPQHF

D gene: .
clone size: .
J gene: TRBJ2-7
V gene: TRBV3-1/TRBV3-2
CDR3 DNA: TGTGCCAGCAGCCAAGGGGGGGGCAGCTACGAGCAGTACTTC
CDR3 protein: CASSQGGGSYEQYF

D gene: TRBD1
clone size: once
J gene: TRBJ2-7
V gene: TRBV7-2
CDR3 DNA: TGTGCCAGCAGCGCGAGGGACAGGGGACCCTACGAGCAGTACTTC
CDR3 protein: CASSARDRGPYEQYF

D gene: .
clone size: few
J gene: TRBJ2-7
V gene: TRBV30
CDR3 DNA: TGTGCCTGGAGTGCGCGGGCAGCCTACGAGCAGTACTTC
CDR3 protein: CAWSARAAYEQYF

D gene: TRBD1
clone size: .
J gene: TRBJ1-4
V gene: TRBV15
CDR3 DNA: TGTGCCACCAGCAGAGGAGGGGACAGGGATGGGAAACTGTTTTTT
CDR3 protein: CATSRGGDRDGKLFF

D gene: TRBD1
clone size: .
J gene: TRBJ2-5
V gene: TRBV14
CDR3 DNA: TGTGCCAGCAGCCCCTTGACAGGGTGGGACCAAGAGACCCAGTACTTC
CDR3 protein: CASSPLTGWDQETQYF

D gene: .
clone size: .
J gene: TRBJ1-4
V gene: TRBV6-5
CDR3 DNA: TGTGCCAGCAGCGGGAGGCCCCCCATAGGGGAAAAACTGTTTTTT
CDR3 protein: CASSGRPPIGEKLFF

D gene: .
clone size: once
J gene: TRBJ2-4
V gene: TRBV19
CDR3 DNA: TGTGCCAGTAGCCAACCGGGACACCTAGCCAAAAACATTCAGTACTTC
CDR3 protein: CASSQPGHLAKNIQYF

D gene: .
clone size: .
J gene: TRBJ1-5
V gene: TRBV19
CDR3 DNA: TGTGCCAGTAGTAATCAGGGATTTGGCAATCAGCCCCAGCATTTT
CDR3 protein: CASSNQGFGNQPQHF

D gene: .
clone size: .
J gene: TRBJ1-5
V gene: TRBV28
CDR3 DNA: TGTGCCAGTACCCGGGCCCCCCGTCAGGGTCAGCCCCAGCATTTT
CDR3 protein: CASTRAPRQGQPQHF

D gene: .
clone size: .
J gene: TRBJ2-5
V gene: TRBV19
CDR3 DNA: TGTGCCAGTAGTATTGGGGGCCAGAGGACAGAGACCCAGTACTTC
CDR3 protein: CASSIGGQRTETQYF

D gene: TRBD1
clone size: .
J gene: TRBJ1-1
V gene: TRBV7-9
CDR3 DNA: TGTGCCAGCAGCGAAACAGGGGGAAACACTGAAGCTTTCTTT
CDR3 protein: CASSETGGNTEAFF

D gene: TRBD2
clone size: .
J gene: TRBJ2-2
V gene: TRBV7-2
CDR3 DNA: TGTGCCAGCCGTACCGGGACTAGCGTATACACCGGGGAGCTGTTTTTT
CDR3 protein: CASRTGTSVYTGELFF

D gene: .
clone size: few
J gene: TRBJ1-1
V gene: TRBV20-1
CDR3 DNA: TGCAGTGCTAGTGCGCCGGGTAACACTGAAGGAGCTTTCTTT
CDR3 protein: CSASAPGNTEGAFF

D gene: TRBD1
clone size: .
J gene: TRBJ1-1
V gene: TRBV5-6
CDR3 DNA: TGTGCCAGCAGCTTGACCGGGACAGGGAACACTGAAGCTTTCTTT
CDR3 protein: CASSLTGTGNTEAFF

D gene: .
clone size: .
J gene: TRBJ1-2
V gene: TRBV2
CDR3 DNA: TGTGCCAGCAGTGTAGACAGTCAGGTTCGTCAGGGCTACACCTTC
CDR3 protein: CASSVDSQVRQGYTF

D gene: .
clone size: .
J gene: TRBJ1-6
V gene: TRBV30
CDR3 DNA: TGTGCCTGGGGGCCCAGGGGCCGTAATTCACCCCTCCACTTT
CDR3 protein: CAWGPRGRNSPLHF

D gene: TRBD2
clone size: .
J gene: TRBJ2-1
V gene: TRBV7-8
CDR3 DNA: TGTGCCAGCAGCCATCTTAGCGGGGGGGGGCTTAGTGAGCAGTTCTTC
CDR3 protein: CASSHLSGGGLSEQFF

D gene: .
clone size: .
J gene: TRBJ2-3
V gene: TRBV4-3
CDR3 DNA: TGCGCCAGCAACCCCGTAGTGGCGAGGTCTAGCACAGATACGCAGTATTTT
CDR3 protein: CASNPVVARSSTDTQYF

D gene: .
clone size: .
J gene: TRBJ2-4
V gene: TRBV20-1
CDR3 DNA: TGCAGTGCTAGTAAAGACGGAGGGGGGGGAAACATTCAGTACTTC
CDR3 protein: CSASKDGGGGNIQYF

D gene: TRBD1
clone size: .
J gene: TRBJ2-7
V gene: TRBV6-5
CDR3 DNA: TGTGCCAGCAGTAGGACAGGGGCAACCTACGAGCAGTACTTC
CDR3 protein: CASSRTGATYEQYF

D gene: TRBD1
clone size: .
J gene: TRBJ2-1
V gene: TRBV4-3
CDR3 DNA: TGCGCCAGCAGCCGGGGGACAGACGTGGATGAGCAGTTCTTC
CDR3 protein: CASSRGTDVDEQFF

D gene: .
clone size: .
J gene: TRBJ1-2
V gene: TRBV6-5
CDR3 DNA: TGTGCCAGCAGTTACTCGAAATTGGCAGGGTTTGATGGCTACACCTTC
CDR3 protein: CASSYSKLAGFDGYTF

D gene: .
clone size: .
J gene: TRBJ2-1
V gene: TRBV12-3/TRBV12-4
CDR3 DNA: TGTGCCAGCAGTTTTCGAGTTGTTGAGCAGTTCTTC
CDR3 protein: CASSFRVVEQFF

D gene: TRBD2
clone size: .
J gene: TRBJ2-1
V gene: TRBV7-2
CDR3 DNA: TGTGCCAGCAACCCCGGGGCGGGAGGGGACAATGAGCAGTTCTTC
CDR3 protein: CASNPGAGGDNEQFF

D gene: TRBD2
clone size: .
J gene: TRBJ2-1
V gene: TRBV10-1
CDR3 DNA: TGCGCCAGCAGTGAAACGGGACTAGTGAATGAGCAGTTCTTC
CDR3 protein: CASSETGLVNEQFF

D gene: TRBD1
clone size: .
J gene: TRBJ2-7
V gene: TRBV19
CDR3 DNA: TGTGCCAGTAGCGGGACAGCTTACGAGCAGTACTTC
CDR3 protein: CASSGTAYEQYF

D gene: .
clone size: .
J gene: TRBJ1-5
V gene: TRBV19
CDR3 DNA: TGTGCCAGCTCGGACAGAAGTCAGCCCCAGCATTTT
CDR3 protein: CASSDRSQPQHF

D gene: TRBD2
clone size: .
J gene: TRBJ2-7
V gene: TRBV5-1
CDR3 DNA: TGCGCCAGCAGCTTGGGCGGGAGGGGAGCCTACGAGCAGTACTTC
CDR3 protein: CASSLGGRGAYEQYF

D gene: TRBD2
clone size: .
J gene: TRBJ2-3
V gene: TRBV7-2
CDR3 DNA: TGTGCCAGCAGCCCCCTAGCGGGAGTAGCAGATACGCAGTATTTT
CDR3 protein: CASSPLAGVADTQYF